Here is one T cell receptor (beta chain) with its context. This sample is part of a study of control samples from healthy donors and cancer patients. The method was immunoSEQ multiplex PCR; TCRdb's version includes in-frame clones alone and lacks a portion of them. The table records about 54,000 clones, approximately 96% of them present only once. The CDR3 is 14 amino acids. The clonotype originates from a woman under 40 in good health. The chain recombines TRBV21-1 with TRBJ2-4; the table gives TRBD1 as D, unverified against the DNA. TRBV21-1 represents a pseudogene. The sample comprised blood. CDR3 DNA: TGTGCCAGCAGCAAAGATCGGACAGAAAACATTCAGTACTTC. Encoded protein: CASSKDRTENIQYF.